This TCR beta chain was profiled in a study of CD8+CD57+ T cells in acquired aplastic anemia. Study-level background: On average, sorted CD4+ and CD8+ cells gave roughly 3 ug of DNA. The study, taken as a whole, reports: Patients and controls shared nearly 30 CD8+ CDR3 sequences, which appeared highly expressed in patients and within their immunodominant clones.

As to this clonotype: Its antigen remains unknown.

It was patients with CD8+CD57+ cell expansion by flow cytometry who were chosen for sequencing. With no exception, the patients had severe acquired aplastic anemia. No therapy was given to patients before blood sampling. This CDR3 is built from 15 residues. CDR1 and CDR2 from the germline V gene are MGHDK and SYGVNS. V dropped 6 bases and J dropped 4; count of bases not matched to a gene: 8. Template material for TCR beta VDJ and CDR3 profiling consisted of genomic DNA. One entry per CDR3 protein results from TCRdb running MiXCR on the reads. The table has 180,000 or so distinct CDR3 sequences, less than 65% seen once.

This rearrangement joins TRBV25-1 to TRBJ2-7, with 11 bases that match TRBD2. The source is a human donor with aplastic anemia. Sequencing was performed on sorted CD4+, CD8+, or CD8+CD57+ T cells (not recorded which) from PBMCs. The CDR3 is CASSITSGSEYEQYF. The CDR3 nucleotides read TGTGCCAGCAGCATTACTAGCGGGAGTGAATACGAGCAGTACTTC.